This T cell receptor beta chain was captured by sequencing in a study of cytotoxic CD8 clonotypes in ibrutinib-treated CLL. TCRdb's table, derived via immunoSEQ multiplex PCR, lists solely in-frame clones and lacks some. This sample has about 85,000 clones, with roughly 80% found just once. V gave up 0 bases and J gave up 4 bases; unmatched junction bases: 5. CDR1 and CDR2 from the germline V gene are MDHEN and SYDVKM. The CDR3 sequence is 16 residues long. The origin of this receptor is a human donor with chronic lymphocytic leukemia. Sequenced here: PBMCs, sampled after 12 months of ibrutinib treatment. J is TRBJ2-2 and V is TRBV28; 7 bases match TRBD1. Written as DNA, the CDR3 is TGTGCCAGCAGTTTATGGGACAGGACCGGCACCGGGGAGCTGTTTTTT. Translated: CASSLWDRTGTGELFF.